This T cell receptor beta chain emerged from a study of blood T cell repertoires in COVID-19. Comments on this clone: Its ends do not fully match the called genes, so a read error is possible.

Sequencing was performed with immunoSEQ multiplex PCR; in TCRdb, only in-frame clones are kept and a portion is missing. This sample has fewer than 65,000 clones; 80% to 90% occur once, and the top ten carry 18%. Germline V gene lookup returns CDR1 WNHNN and CDR2 SYGVQD (reference sequence). CDR3 length equals 13 residues. The clonotype comes from a woman aged 55-69 years with COVID-19, enrolled during active disease. The chain has TRBV10-1 and TRBJ2-1, with D hard to call. Sequenced: peripheral blood. Here the CDR3 reads CASSEASRNQQFF. For the CDR3, the DNA is TGCGCCAGCAGTGAAGCGAGTCGCAATCAGCAGTTCTTC.